A single sample gave rise to the 8 T cell receptor beta chains below, sequenced in a study of blood T cell repertoires in COVID-19. Produced via immunoSEQ multiplex PCR; TCRdb's table is partial and in-frame only. The table has roughly 250,000 clones, 82% seen once; the top ten hold around 12%. Sample: peripheral blood. The receptors were sampled from a woman aged 55 to 70 with active or convalescent COVID-19.

This sequence joins TRBV5-6 and TRBJ2-5, with 9 bases identical to TRBD2. Germline trimming cut 0 bases from V and 3 bases from J; bases unmatched to any gene: 3. CDR1 is SGHDT, CDR2 YYEEEE, per germline. CDR3 size: 15 residues. CDR3 bases: TGTGCCAGCAGCTTGGAGCGGGGGGCGAAAGAGACCCAGTACTTC. This codes for CASSLERGAKETQYF.

The V and J genes are TRBV18 and TRBJ2-1, with 7 bases identical to TRBD1. The J segment lost 9 bases and the V segment lost 0 bases, leaving 5 bases of the junction unmatched. Germline CDR1 is KGHSH and CDR2 is LQKENI. The CDR3 consists of 14 residues. The CDR3 DNA sequence: TGTGCCAGCTCACCACCACAAGGGGGCGGTGAGCAGTTCTTC. Its translation: CASSPPQGGGEQFF.

V and J are TRBV3-1 (or the pseudogene TRBV3-2) and TRBJ1-4; TRBD1 matches at 7 bases. This CDR3 comprises 14 residues. Germline loops: CDR1 LGHDT, CDR2 YNNKEL (reference sequence). With V trimmed by 5 bases and J by 7 bases, 7 bases remained unmatched. The CDR3 DNA is TGTGCCAGCAGCAACAGGGGATATAGTGAAAAACTGTTTTTT. It is translated as CASSNRGYSEKLFF.

This chain uses TRBV4-1 with TRBJ1-1, with 7 bases that match TRBD1. The germline gives CDR1 MGHRA, CDR2 YSYEKL. The trim removed 1 base at V and 5 bases at J, leaving 4 bases unmatched. The CDR3 consists of 14 residues. The CDR3 loop is CASSQATGWTEAFF. DNA of the CDR3: TGCGCCAGCAGCCAAGCGACAGGGTGGACTGAAGCTTTCTTT.

This clone was detected once. The CDR3, as DNA: TGTGCCTGGAGTACCCACAGGGTTGGAACTGAAGCTTTCTTT. Residues: CAWSTHRVGTEAFF. The rearrangement joins TRBV30 to TRBJ1-1; D is possibly TRBD1 (6 bases). The germline V and J ends were trimmed by 2 bases and 5 bases, with 15 bases remaining between them. Germline V CDR1 and CDR2: GTSNPN, SVGIG (reference sequence). There are 14 residues in the CDR3.

The chain is built from TRBV5-5 and TRBJ1-2; 7 bases match TRBD1. CDR3 length: 18 residues. Trimming cost V 4 bases and J 1 base; bases outside gene matches: 16. Germline V gene lookup returns CDR1 SGHKS and CDR2 YYEKEE (reference sequence). The CDR3 sequence: CASSQITPGTAINYGYTF. CDR3 in DNA: TGTGCCAGCAGCCAGATCACCCCCGGGACAGCGATTAACTATGGCTACACCTTC.

The chain carries TRBV3-1 (or the pseudogene TRBV3-2) and TRBJ1-1; D ambiguous. The CDR3 totals 15 residues. V was pared by 1 base and J by 3 bases, with 12 bases between. Germline V gene data show CDR1 as LGHDT and CDR2 as YNNKEL (reference sequence). CDR3 loop: CASSQGIDRDTEAFF. Written as DNA, the CDR3 is TGTGCCAGCAGCCAAGGGATAGACCGGGACACTGAAGCTTTCTTT.

The gene calls are TRBV7-3 and TRBJ2-2; 16 nucleotides line up with TRBD2. Losses at the gene ends were 5 bases for V and 2 bases for J; bases not matched to a gene: 8. This CDR3 region has 19 residues. CDR1 is SGHTA and CDR2 is FQGTGA in the germline V gene. The CDR3 sequence: CASSPTGLAGGLNTGELFF. The CDR3 DNA is TGTGCCAGCAGCCCTACGGGACTAGCGGGGGGGCTTAACACCGGGGAGCTGTTTTTT.